Sequencing of this T cell receptor beta chain was carried out in a study of T cells in Graves' hyperthyroidism and ophthalmopathy. There were TCR beta CDR3 regions amplified from RNA transcripts. A first-round RT-PCR of the TCR CDR3 used the HTBI primer set. TCRdb reanalysed the multiplex PCR reads using MiXCR and keeps one entry per CDR3 protein. The sample lists 490,000 or so distinct CDR3 sequences; around 50% were seen once. This clonotype has ten or more counts. Germline-derived CDR1 and CDR2 are LNHDA and SQIVND (reference sequence). The junction had 20 bases not matched to a gene; V was cut back by 4 bases and J by 5 bases. The CDR3 is made up of 19 amino acids.

The origin of this receptor is an adult woman with Graves' disease, either hyperthyroidism or ophthalmopathy (not recorded which). The chain couples TRBV19 to TRBJ1-2, with 9 bases identical to TRBD1. The sequencing input was peripheral blood or thyroid tissue (not recorded which). The CDR3 bases are TGTGCCAGTAGTAAGAAGTTGGCAGCTACAGGGGGCGGATGGTATGGCTACACCTTC. Translated, it gives CASSKKLAATGGGWYGYTF.